This paragraph reports one T cell receptor beta chain. The target antigen is unknown. The sample comes from a study of CD8+CD57+ T cells in acquired aplastic anemia. Study at large: An average of about 3.2 ug of DNA was obtained from sorted CD4+ and CD8+ cells. Mean read depth for CD4+ cells from healthy donors was some 11 million. The study's findings and limits: Patients shared 25 to 35 CD8+ CDR3 sequences with controls.

CDR1 and CDR2 from the germline V gene are SGHVS and FNYEAQ. Trimming took off 1 base at V and 6 bases at J, with 6 bases between the two ends. This CDR3 spans 13 amino acids. CDR3 and TCR beta VDJ profiling relied on a genomic DNA template. TCRdb reprocessed the reads with MiXCR, giving one entry per CDR3 protein. The data contain roughly 180,000 distinct CDR3 sequences, 35% to 50% of them seen just once; the ten biggest clones take up approximately 3%. This chain joins TRBV7-6 and TRBJ1-4; D unresolved. The sequenced sample was sorted CD4+, CD8+, or CD8+CD57+ T cells (not recorded which) from PBMCs. The sequence derives from a human donor in good health. The chain's CDR3 is CASSLGQYEKLFF. Written as DNA, the CDR3 is TGTGCCAGCAGCTTAGGCCAATATGAAAAACTGTTTTTT.